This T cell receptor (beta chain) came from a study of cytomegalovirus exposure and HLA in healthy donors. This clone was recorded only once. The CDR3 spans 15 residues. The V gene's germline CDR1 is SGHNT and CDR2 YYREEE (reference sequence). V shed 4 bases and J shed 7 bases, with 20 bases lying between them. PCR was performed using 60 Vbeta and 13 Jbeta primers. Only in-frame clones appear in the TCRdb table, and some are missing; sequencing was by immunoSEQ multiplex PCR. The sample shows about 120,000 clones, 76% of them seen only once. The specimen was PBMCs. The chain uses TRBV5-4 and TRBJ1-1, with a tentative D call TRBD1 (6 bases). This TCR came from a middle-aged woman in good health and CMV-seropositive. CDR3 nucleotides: TGTGCCAGCAGCCGGGCCGTAGGGGGGGTCGGTGAAGCTTTCTTT. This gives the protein CASSRAVGGVGEAFF.